These T cell receptor beta chains were read from a single sample in a study of T cell responses to AZD1222 COVID-19 vaccine. Only in-frame clones appear in the TCRdb table, and some are missing; sequencing was by immunoSEQ multiplex PCR. This sample has about 140,000 clones, with approximately 90% found just once. Sequences were derived from peripheral blood, sampled 28 days after the second AZD1222 dose. These receptors were obtained from an adult who received the AZD1222 COVID-19 vaccine. Each CDR3 is given with its conserved first and last residue. D genes are given only for firm matches. Rows give clone size only sometimes, using once, few, many, or a class for an expanded clone.

D gene: NA; V gene: TRBV14; clone size: NA; J gene: TRBJ2-2; CDR3 protein: CASSLISGLNTGELFF
D gene: NA; V gene: TRBV28; clone size: NA; J gene: TRBJ1-1; CDR3 protein: CASSLLPQGTEAFF
D gene: NA; V gene: TRBV7-3; clone size: NA; J gene: TRBJ2-5; CDR3 protein: CASSLTGGTGETQYF
D gene: NA; V gene: TRBV14; clone size: few; J gene: TRBJ1-3; CDR3 protein: CASSQVRYPGNTIYF
D gene: TRBD2; V gene: TRBV4-2; clone size: few; J gene: TRBJ2-1; CDR3 protein: CASSQEASGGAYNEQFF
D gene: TRBD1; V gene: TRBV28; clone size: NA; J gene: TRBJ1-2; CDR3 protein: CASRRQGSGGGYTF
D gene: NA; V gene: TRBV6-5; clone size: NA; J gene: TRBJ1-1; CDR3 protein: CASRQTSNTEAFF
D gene: NA; V gene: TRBV20-1; clone size: once; J gene: TRBJ1-1; CDR3 protein: CSARVGTEAFF
D gene: TRBD1; V gene: TRBV29-1; clone size: NA; J gene: TRBJ2-5; CDR3 protein: CSAPDRGNQETQYF
D gene: TRBD1; V gene: TRBV7-6; clone size: once; J gene: TRBJ1-3; CDR3 protein: CASSGTVGNTIYF
D gene: NA; V gene: TRBV30; clone size: NA; J gene: TRBJ1-1; CDR3 protein: CAWSVLEGWRTEAFF
D gene: TRBD1; V gene: TRBV10-3; clone size: NA; J gene: TRBJ1-2; CDR3 protein: CAISSQGGISYGYTF
D gene: TRBD2; V gene: TRBV7-2; clone size: NA; J gene: TRBJ2-3; CDR3 protein: CASSLVGLAARRYTQYF
D gene: NA; V gene: TRBV2; clone size: NA; J gene: TRBJ1-6; CDR3 protein: CASSITGSIYNSPLHF
D gene: NA; V gene: TRBV18; clone size: few; J gene: TRBJ2-1; CDR3 protein: CASGATSGYNEQFF
D gene: TRBD1; V gene: TRBV6-6; clone size: NA; J gene: TRBJ2-7; CDR3 protein: CASSPRTGRAEQYF
D gene: TRBD1; V gene: TRBV7-9; clone size: NA; J gene: TRBJ2-7; CDR3 protein: CASSLGTGIHEQYF
D gene: NA; V gene: TRBV5-6; clone size: NA; J gene: TRBJ1-1; CDR3 protein: CASSLTGTEAFF
D gene: TRBD1; V gene: TRBV4-1; clone size: NA; J gene: TRBJ2-2; CDR3 protein: CASSQPGQLNTGELFF
D gene: NA; V gene: TRBV10-3; clone size: once; J gene: TRBJ1-1; CDR3 protein: CAISESGRVAEAFF
D gene: TRBD1; V gene: TRBV10-3; clone size: NA; J gene: TRBJ2-1; CDR3 protein: CAISEKQGIDEQFF
D gene: NA; V gene: TRBV29-1; clone size: NA; J gene: TRBJ2-4; CDR3 protein: CSVELLGSSPGARAKNIQYF
D gene: NA; V gene: TRBV7-2; clone size: NA; J gene: TRBJ1-5; CDR3 protein: CASSPLLGNQPQHF
D gene: NA; V gene: TRBV29-1; clone size: NA; J gene: TRBJ1-1; CDR3 protein: CSVVGLGGRTEAFF
D gene: NA; V gene: TRBV6-5; clone size: once; J gene: TRBJ1-5; CDR3 protein: CASSYSQGSDQPQHF
D gene: NA; V gene: TRBV19; clone size: NA; J gene: TRBJ1-2; CDR3 protein: CASSLPGNYGYTF
D gene: TRBD2; V gene: TRBV28; clone size: NA; J gene: TRBJ2-7; CDR3 protein: CASSFVLAGDTSYEQYF
D gene: TRBD1; V gene: TRBV4-3; clone size: NA; J gene: TRBJ2-1; CDR3 protein: CASSQDWDRLTSYNEQFF
D gene: TRBD2; V gene: TRBV5-4; clone size: NA; J gene: TRBJ2-7; CDR3 protein: CASSLGPLAGESYEQYF
D gene: NA; V gene: TRBV7-9; clone size: NA; J gene: TRBJ1-4; CDR3 protein: CASSHGAGSEKLFF
D gene: NA; V gene: TRBV6-1; clone size: NA; J gene: TRBJ1-2; CDR3 protein: CASSEDEVGGYTF
D gene: TRBD1; V gene: TRBV10-2; clone size: NA; J gene: TRBJ2-7; CDR3 protein: CASSPTGGSYEQYF
D gene: NA; V gene: TRBV6-2/TRBV6-3; clone size: once; J gene: TRBJ2-1; CDR3 protein: CASSYSNLINEQFF
D gene: NA; V gene: TRBV3-1/TRBV3-2; clone size: once; J gene: TRBJ1-5; CDR3 protein: CASSLGEQPQHF
D gene: NA; V gene: TRBV20-1; clone size: NA; J gene: TRBJ2-6; CDR3 protein: CSASPVSGANVLTF
D gene: NA; V gene: TRBV4-1; clone size: NA; J gene: TRBJ1-2; CDR3 protein: CASSQVPGSHYGYTF
D gene: NA; V gene: TRBV3-1/TRBV3-2; clone size: NA; J gene: TRBJ2-3; CDR3 protein: CASEWDTQYF
D gene: NA; V gene: TRBV6-5; clone size: NA; J gene: TRBJ1-2; CDR3 protein: CASSYLRREGYTF
D gene: NA; V gene: TRBV6-1; clone size: NA; J gene: TRBJ1-6; CDR3 protein: CASSEIDRNSPLHF
D gene: NA; V gene: TRBV7-9; clone size: NA; J gene: TRBJ2-1; CDR3 protein: CASSLGDNEQFF
D gene: NA; V gene: TRBV4-3; clone size: NA; J gene: TRBJ1-2; CDR3 protein: CASSLLGSNYGYTF
D gene: NA; V gene: TRBV20-1; clone size: once; J gene: TRBJ1-1; CDR3 protein: CSLDENTEAFF
D gene: NA; V gene: TRBV10-3; clone size: NA; J gene: TRBJ1-2; CDR3 protein: CAISDVEEYGYTF
D gene: TRBD1; V gene: TRBV4-2; clone size: NA; J gene: TRBJ1-1; CDR3 protein: CASSQGLPDRYSEAFF
D gene: NA; V gene: TRBV28; clone size: NA; J gene: TRBJ1-2; CDR3 protein: CASSYFSGAGNYGYTF
D gene: TRBD1; V gene: TRBV27; clone size: NA; J gene: TRBJ1-2; CDR3 protein: CASSLYRGIYGYTF
D gene: NA; V gene: TRBV19; clone size: NA; J gene: TRBJ1-6; CDR3 protein: CASSIGIYPNSPLHF
D gene: TRBD1; V gene: TRBV25-1; clone size: NA; J gene: TRBJ2-1; CDR3 protein: CASSGGQGPNEQFF
D gene: TRBD1; V gene: TRBV28; clone size: NA; J gene: TRBJ1-2; CDR3 protein: CASSTGTGKLNYGYTF
D gene: NA; V gene: TRBV6-5; clone size: NA; J gene: TRBJ1-2; CDR3 protein: CASSYRGSEVGGYTF
D gene: NA; V gene: TRBV6-4; clone size: NA; J gene: TRBJ1-3; CDR3 protein: CASSEYSGNTIYF